This TCR beta chain originates from a study of T cells in Graves' hyperthyroidism and ophthalmopathy. Across the study: The blood sample was taken at first diagnosis, before treatment began.

As to this clonotype: Its antigen is as yet unknown.

Trimming shortened V by 7 bases and J by 2 bases, and 11 bases separated the two germline ends. This CDR3 is built from 13 residues. Germline CDR1 reads SGHAT; CDR2 reads FQNNGV. Amplified regions were TCR beta CDR3 sequences from RNA transcripts. The primer set for the first-round RT-PCR of the TCR CDR3 was HTBI. Using its own MiXCR run on the multiplex PCR reads, TCRdb lists one record per CDR3 protein. Of 550,000 to 800,000 distinct CDR3 sequences in the sample, roughly 17% were seen once. Broader study findings: The model made its ophthalmopathy prediction, and onset followed a median about 5.9 months later. In blood, most of the thyroid clonotypes expanded above 0.001 were also present.

J is TRBJ2-5 and V is TRBV11-2; D might be TRBD1 or TRBD2, each matching 5 bases. Sequenced: blood. The sequence was collected from a man in his forties or fifties with Graves' hyperthyroidism. CDR3 sequence (DNA): TGTGCCAGCACCATGGGACCACAAGAGACCCAGTACTTC. It is translated as CASTMGPQETQYF.